These T cell receptor beta chains were read from a single sample in a study of PD-1 blockade in classical Hodgkin lymphoma. The protocol was immunoSEQ multiplex PCR, while the TCRdb copy is restricted to in-frame clones and leaves out a portion. The sample lists some 41,000 clones, 80% to 90% occurring once. This specimen consisted of peripheral blood mononuclear cells (PBMCs), obtained before the second cycle of nivolumab. The receptors were sampled from a human donor with classical Hodgkin lymphoma. Both conserved end residues are part of each CDR3. Fields, in order: D gene, J gene, clone size, V gene, CDR3 DNA, CDR3 protein. The D gene is left open where the match is weak. The listing skips clone size in some rows; elsewhere it reads once, few, many or a size class.

. | TRBJ2-7 | once | TRBV27 | TGTGCCAGCTCTTACGGGCCTTGGTACGAGCAGTACTTC | CASSYGPWYEQYF
. | TRBJ1-1 | . | TRBV29-1 | TGCAGCGTTGATATCTTGGTCCTGAGACGGCCTCTGAACACTGAAGCTTTCTTT | CSVDILVLRRPLNTEAFF
. | TRBJ2-5 | . | TRBV2 | TGTGCCAGCAGTGAAGCTTCGGGGGAAGAGACCCAGTACTTC | CASSEASGEETQYF
TRBD2 | TRBJ2-7 | . | TRBV10-3 | TGTGCCACCCTGGGGGGTCGGGAGGGCCCCCACGAGCAGTACTTC | CATLGGREGPHEQYF
. | TRBJ1-2 | few | TRBV6-6 | TGTGCCAGCAGCCTGAATGGCTACACCTTC | CASSLNGYTF
. | TRBJ2-7 | . | TRBV19 | TGTGCCAGTAGTATGGTTACGGGGGTTGTCTACGAGCAGTACTTC | CASSMVTGVVYEQYF
. | TRBJ2-3 | . | TRBV7-6 | TGTGCCAGCAGCTCGCCGCTCCCCGGGACCAAGACAGATACGCAGTATTTT | CASSSPLPGTKTDTQYF
TRBD2 | TRBJ2-3 | . | TRBV5-4 | TGTGCCAGCAGCGAAGAGAGCGGGAGCGTAGCAGATACGCAGTATTTT | CASSEESGSVADTQYF
. | TRBJ2-3 | . | TRBV28 | TGTGCCAGCAGCACGCCACTAGGGACAGATACGCAGTATTTT | CASSTPLGTDTQYF
. | TRBJ1-2 | . | TRBV5-6 | TGTGCCAGCAGCCTCTACACCACTACTAACTATGGCTACACCTTC | CASSLYTTTNYGYTF
. | TRBJ1-3 | . | TRBV18 | TGTGCCAGCTCACCATTCCAAGCTGGAAACACCATATATTTT | CASSPFQAGNTIYF
TRBD1 | TRBJ2-5 | . | TRBV6-5 | TGTGCCAGCAGGCACAGGGGGCGGCAAGAGACCCAGTACTTC | CASRHRGRQETQYF
. | TRBJ1-4 | once | TRBV11-2 | TGTGCCAGCAGCTTAGACCCTAGCGAAAAACTGTTTTTT | CASSLDPSEKLFF
TRBD1 | TRBJ1-1 | . | TRBV5-4 | TGTGCCAGCAGCTTGGCGAGGGAGGGACAGGCATGGCGCACTGAAGCTTTCTTT | CASSLAREGQAWRTEAFF
. | TRBJ2-1 | . | TRBV18 | TGTGCCAGCTCACTCGGAGGTTCTGGGGAGCAGTTCTTC | CASSLGGSGEQFF
TRBD1 | TRBJ1-5 | . | TRBV2 | TGTGCCAGCCGGGACAGGGGTCGCCCCAGCAATCAGCCCCAGCATTTT | CASRDRGRPSNQPQHF